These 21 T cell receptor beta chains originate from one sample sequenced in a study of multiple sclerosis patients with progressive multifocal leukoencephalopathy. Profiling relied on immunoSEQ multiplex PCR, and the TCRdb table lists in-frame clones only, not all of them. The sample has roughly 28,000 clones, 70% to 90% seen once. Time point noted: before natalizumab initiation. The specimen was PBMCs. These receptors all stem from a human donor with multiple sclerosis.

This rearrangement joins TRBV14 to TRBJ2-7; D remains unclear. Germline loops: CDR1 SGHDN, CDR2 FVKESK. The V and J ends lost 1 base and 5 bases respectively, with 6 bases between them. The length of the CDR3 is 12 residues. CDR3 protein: CASSQGHDEQYF. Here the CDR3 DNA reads TGTGCCAGCAGCCAAGGACATGACGAGCAGTACTTC. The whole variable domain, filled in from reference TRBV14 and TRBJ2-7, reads EAGVTQFPSHSVIEKGQTVTLRCDPISGHDNLYWYRRVMGKEIKFLLHFVKESKQDESGMPNNRFLAERTGGTYSTLKVQPAELEDSGVYFCASSQGHDEQYFGPGTRLTVT.

This chain's CDR3 is CASSPRQEADYGYTF. The CDR3 DNA is TGTGCCAGCAGCCCGAGACAGGAAGCCGACTATGGCTACACCTTC. V and J are TRBV7-9 and TRBJ1-2; weak D call: TRBD1 (6 bases). Deletions cut 5 bases from V and 3 bases from J, with 16 bases between. The CDR3 is made up of 15 amino acids. Germline V lookup: CDR1 SEHNR, CDR2 FQNEAQ (reference sequence).

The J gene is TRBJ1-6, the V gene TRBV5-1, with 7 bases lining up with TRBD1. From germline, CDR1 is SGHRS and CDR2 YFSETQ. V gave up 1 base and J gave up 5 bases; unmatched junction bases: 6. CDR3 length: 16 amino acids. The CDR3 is CASSLSPTGNNSPLHF. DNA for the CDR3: TGCGCCAGCAGCTTGTCTCCGACAGGGAATAATTCACCCCTCCACTTT.

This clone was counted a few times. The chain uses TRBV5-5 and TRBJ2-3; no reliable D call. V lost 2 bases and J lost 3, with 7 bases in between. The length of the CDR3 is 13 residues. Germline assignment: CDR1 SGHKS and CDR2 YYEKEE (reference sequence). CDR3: CASSFLGTDTQYF. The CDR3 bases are TGTGCCAGCAGCTTCCTAGGGACAGATACGCAGTATTTT.

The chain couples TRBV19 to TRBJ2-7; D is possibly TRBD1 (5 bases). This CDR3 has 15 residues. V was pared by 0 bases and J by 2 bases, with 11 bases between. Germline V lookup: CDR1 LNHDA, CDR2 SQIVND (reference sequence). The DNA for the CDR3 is TGTGCCAGTAGTATAGAGGGGCAAACCCCCTACGAGCAGTACTTC. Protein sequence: CASSIEGQTPYEQYF.

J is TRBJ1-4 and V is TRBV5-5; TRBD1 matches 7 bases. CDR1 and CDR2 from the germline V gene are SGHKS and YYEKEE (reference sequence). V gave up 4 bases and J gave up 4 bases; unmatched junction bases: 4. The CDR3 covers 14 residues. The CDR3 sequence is CASSLDRVNEKLFF. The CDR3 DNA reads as TGTGCCAGCAGCCTCGACAGGGTTAATGAAAAACTGTTTTTT.

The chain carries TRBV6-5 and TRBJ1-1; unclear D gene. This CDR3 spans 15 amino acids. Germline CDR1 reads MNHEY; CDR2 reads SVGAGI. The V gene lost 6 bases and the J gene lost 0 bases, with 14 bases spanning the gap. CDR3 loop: CASSQTGAMNTEAFF. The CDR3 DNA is TGTGCCAGCAGCCAAACGGGAGCCATGAACACTGAAGCTTTCTTT.

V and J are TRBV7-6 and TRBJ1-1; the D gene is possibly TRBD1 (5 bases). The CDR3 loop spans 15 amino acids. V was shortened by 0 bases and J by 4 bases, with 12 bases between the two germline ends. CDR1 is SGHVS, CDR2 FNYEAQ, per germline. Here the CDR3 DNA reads TGTGCCAGCAGCTTAGCGAGGGGCGGGGGCACTGAAGCTTTCTTT. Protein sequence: CASSLARGGGTEAFF. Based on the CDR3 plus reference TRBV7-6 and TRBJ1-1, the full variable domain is GAGVSQSPRYKVTKRGQDVALRCDPISGHVSLYWYRQALGQGPEFLTYFNYEAQQDKSGLPNDRFSAERPEGSISTLTIQRTEQRDSAMYRCASSLARGGGTEAFFGQGTRLTVV.

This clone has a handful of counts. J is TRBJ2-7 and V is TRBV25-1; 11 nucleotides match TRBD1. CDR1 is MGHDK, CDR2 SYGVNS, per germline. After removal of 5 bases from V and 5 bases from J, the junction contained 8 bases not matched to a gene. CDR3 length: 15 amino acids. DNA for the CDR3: TGTGCCAGCAGTTCGGGACAGGGGGAAATAAACGAGCAGTACTTC. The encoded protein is CASSSGQGEINEQYF.

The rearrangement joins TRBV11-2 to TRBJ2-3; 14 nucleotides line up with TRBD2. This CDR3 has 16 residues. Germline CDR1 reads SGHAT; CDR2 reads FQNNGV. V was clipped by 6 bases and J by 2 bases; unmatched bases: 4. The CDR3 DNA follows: TGTGCCAGCAGTCGGACTAGCGGGGGGTTCACAGATACGCAGTATTTT. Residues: CASSRTSGGFTDTQYF.

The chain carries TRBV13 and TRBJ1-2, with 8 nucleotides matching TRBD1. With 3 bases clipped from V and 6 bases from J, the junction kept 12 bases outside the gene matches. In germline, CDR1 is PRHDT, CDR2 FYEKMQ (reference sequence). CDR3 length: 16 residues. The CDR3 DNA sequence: TGTGCCAGCAGCTTGGGGCAGGGGGCTGGTTGGGATGGCTACACCTTC. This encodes CASSLGQGAGWDGYTF.

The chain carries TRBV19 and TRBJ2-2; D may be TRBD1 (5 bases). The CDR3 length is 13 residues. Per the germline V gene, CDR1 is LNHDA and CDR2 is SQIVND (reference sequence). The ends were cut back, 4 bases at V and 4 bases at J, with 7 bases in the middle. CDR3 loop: CASSRGGTGELFF. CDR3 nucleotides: TGTGCCAGTAGTAGGGGCGGCACCGGGGAGCTGTTTTTT.

The CDR3 reads CASSRPGGHTEAFF. The CDR3 DNA reads TGTGCCAGCAGTCGACCAGGGGGACACACTGAAGCTTTCTTT. The chain joins TRBV27 to TRBJ1-1, with TRBD1 identical over 7 bases. CDR1 and CDR2 (germline): MNHEY, SMNVEV (reference sequence). With 5 bases clipped from V and 3 bases from J, the junction kept 6 bases outside the gene matches. The CDR3 runs 14 residues.

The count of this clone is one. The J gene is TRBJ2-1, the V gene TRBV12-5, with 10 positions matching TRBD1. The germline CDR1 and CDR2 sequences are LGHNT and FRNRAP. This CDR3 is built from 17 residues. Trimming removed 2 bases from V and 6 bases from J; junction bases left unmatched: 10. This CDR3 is CASGLPTRQGALNEQFF. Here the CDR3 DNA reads TGTGCTAGTGGTTTGCCAACCCGACAGGGGGCGCTCAATGAGCAGTTCTTC.

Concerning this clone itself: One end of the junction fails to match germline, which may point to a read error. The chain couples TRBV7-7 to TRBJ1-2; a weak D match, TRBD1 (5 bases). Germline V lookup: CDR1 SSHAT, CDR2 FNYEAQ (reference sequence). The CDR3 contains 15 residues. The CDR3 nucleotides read TGTGCTAGCAGCTACAAAGGGGCAGGGACCTATGGCTACACCTTC. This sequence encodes CASSYKGAGTYGYTF.

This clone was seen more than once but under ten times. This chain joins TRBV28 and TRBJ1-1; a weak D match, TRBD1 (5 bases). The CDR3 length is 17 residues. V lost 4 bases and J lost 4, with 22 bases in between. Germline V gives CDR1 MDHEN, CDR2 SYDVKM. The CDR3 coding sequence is TGTGCCAGCAGTTCCATCCGGGCTTCCGGGGGGGGCACTGAAGCTTTCTTT. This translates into CASSSIRASGGGTEAFF.

The DNA of the CDR3 is TGTGCCAGCAGTGAATACGGGACAGGTACATCTTCGGTCTACGAGCAGTACTTC. Its protein product is CASSEYGTGTSSVYEQYF. The chain has TRBV25-1 and TRBJ2-7; 8 bases align to TRBD1. This CDR3 spans 18 amino acids. Trimming cost V 0 bases and J 3 bases; bases outside gene matches: 13. CDR1 and CDR2 (germline): MGHDK, SYGVNS.

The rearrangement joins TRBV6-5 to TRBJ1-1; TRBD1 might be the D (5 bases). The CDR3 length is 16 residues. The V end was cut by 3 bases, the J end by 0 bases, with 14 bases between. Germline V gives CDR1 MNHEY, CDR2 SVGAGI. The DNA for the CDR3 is TGTGCCAGCAGTTATTCGGGAGCAGGGATGAACACTGAAGCTTTCTTT. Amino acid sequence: CASSYSGAGMNTEAFF.

The CDR3 DNA reads TGTGCCAGCAGCTTAAACCGAGGACAGGGAAACGACTCTGGAAACACCATATATTTT. Amino acid sequence: CASSLNRGQGNDSGNTIYF. V gene TRBV7-2 combines with J gene TRBJ1-3; 8 bases match TRBD1. The CDR3 contains 19 residues. Germline V CDR1 and CDR2: SGHTA, FQGNSA. J was trimmed by 0 bases and V by 2 bases; bases with no gene match: 12.

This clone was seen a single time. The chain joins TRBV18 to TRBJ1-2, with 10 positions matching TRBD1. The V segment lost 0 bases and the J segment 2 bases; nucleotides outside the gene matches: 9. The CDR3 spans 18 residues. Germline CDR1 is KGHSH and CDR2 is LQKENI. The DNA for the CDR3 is TGTGCCAGCTCACCACCGAACCCGACAGGGGGCAGGAACTATGGCTACACCTTC. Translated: CASSPPNPTGGRNYGYTF.

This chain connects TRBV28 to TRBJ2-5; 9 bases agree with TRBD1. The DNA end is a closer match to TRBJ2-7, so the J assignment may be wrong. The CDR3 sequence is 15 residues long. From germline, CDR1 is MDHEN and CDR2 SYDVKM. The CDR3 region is CASSPRDRDFYEQYF. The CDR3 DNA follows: TGTGCCAGCAGTCCCCGGGACAGGGATTTCTACGAGCAGTACTTC.